A selection of T cell receptor beta chains follows, all from one sample in a study of T cells expressing NK-cell markers. TCRdb re-called the 5' RACE reads and catalogs CDR3 proteins one per entry, DNA excluded. In total, the table holds approximately 110,000 distinct CDR3 sequences. Sequencing was carried out using blood T cells: a sorted CD56 or NKG2C T cell subset, CD4+ or CD8+ T cells, or bulk PBMC T cells (not recorded which). These TCRs come from a woman aged 18 to 75 in good health. Each CDR3 is given with its conserved first and last residue. The listing skips clone size in some rows; elsewhere it reads once, few, many or a size class.

J	V	size	CDR3
TRBJ2-1	TRBV28	medium-sized	CASSKGLDNEQFF
TRBJ1-1	TRBV7-3	.	CASSLKLGGGLTEAFF
TRBJ2-3	TRBV6-4	.	CASSEASGGGDTQYF
TRBJ1-1	TRBV19	.	CASSPGANTEAFF
TRBJ2-1	TRBV20-1	.	CSATTGWGAYNEQFF
TRBJ2-1	TRBV4-3	.	CASSQGGLAGGLPNNEQFF
TRBJ1-5	TRBV4-1	.	CASSQVGQPQHF
TRBJ2-1	TRBV7-8	.	CASRQNRGFYNEQFF
TRBJ2-3	TRBV12-3/TRBV12-4	.	CASSPDLGGPSTDTQYF
TRBJ2-7	TRBV5-1	.	CASSLEGAGYEQYF
TRBJ2-1	TRBV29-1	.	CSVVLGTRVVSEQFF
TRBJ2-1	TRBV29-1	.	CSVNGGGGSNEQFF
TRBJ2-1	TRBV7-8	.	CALAPHRNNEQFF
TRBJ2-7	TRBV5-1	.	CASSLGWNGGYEQYF
TRBJ2-5	TRBV28	.	CASTSPGLEETQYF
TRBJ1-2	TRBV5-4	.	CASTIGNSPGGYTF
TRBJ1-1	TRBV29-1	.	CSVTYRVNTEAFF
TRBJ2-1	TRBV7-6	.	CASSPTRLAGDNEQFF
TRBJ2-3	TRBV7-8	.	CASSFEVDTQYF
TRBJ2-7	TRBV5-1	.	CASSLGAGGAYDDEQYF
TRBJ2-5	TRBV6-5	.	CASSYLGDQETQYF
TRBJ2-2	TRBV12-3/TRBV12-4	.	CASSLGGLVTGELFF
TRBJ2-7	TRBV7-9	.	CASTQTGGGSYEQYF
TRBJ2-3	TRBV12-3/TRBV12-4	.	CASSLVWVSTDTQYF
TRBJ2-7	TRBV28	.	CASRPRSAAYEQYF
TRBJ2-2	TRBV12-3/TRBV12-4	.	CASTWGFTGELFF
TRBJ2-7	TRBV13	.	CASSFAGTGRSYEQYF
TRBJ2-7	TRBV29-1	.	CSVEPPGQGSEQYF
TRBJ2-2	TRBV7-6	.	CASSSGRATGELFF
TRBJ2-7	TRBV6-1	.	CASRPGLASFSSYEQYF
TRBJ2-1	TRBV28	.	CASSPPGSYEQFF
TRBJ1-5	TRBV7-9	.	CASSLGLGQNQPQHF
TRBJ2-3	TRBV7-6	.	CASSLGVAPDTQYF
TRBJ2-2	TRBV30	.	CAWKLGGELFF
TRBJ2-7	TRBV20-1	.	CSASTGFPYEQYF
TRBJ2-2	TRBV28	.	CASSPRITGELFF
TRBJ2-7	TRBV12-5	.	CASGLGTGTSYEQYF
TRBJ2-7	TRBV19	.	CASGETGGSYEQYF
TRBJ1-2	TRBV7-2	.	CASSLGGANYGYTF